This record concerns one TCR beta chain sequence. Its specificity is not known. Measured with immunoSEQ multiplex PCR; TCRdb has only the in-frame clones, and not every one. Of 440,000 or so clones in the sample, around 89% were seen once. The treatment denotes: 15 to 20 received Ad26.COV2.S at low or high dose, single or two shots; about 5 received placebo; per-sample allocation not given. Following the first vaccine or placebo injection, samples were taken on day 63. In Boston, an adult donor aged 18-55 years took part. The sample originates from a study of Ad26.COV2.S vaccination and SARS-CoV-2 variants. Germline assignment: CDR1 SQVTM and CDR2 ANQGSEA. The trim removed 4 bases at V and 12 bases at J, leaving 12 bases unmatched. The CDR3 totals 13 residues. Study results and caveats: Compared with placebo recipients, vaccine recipients had higher spike-specific TCR breadth. Possibly, TCR breadth and depth analyses underestimated total T cell responses.

This material consisted of peripheral blood, taken in a trial of Ad26.COV2.S vaccine versus placebo. The clonotype was recovered from a person aged 18-65 years who received the Ad26.COV2.S COVID-19 vaccine or a placebo. The chain recombines TRBV29-1 with TRBJ2-1, with 7 nucleotides matching TRBD2. Here the CDR3 reads CSVVWEGPLGQFF. Written as DNA, the CDR3 is TGCAGCGTTGTGTGGGAGGGCCCCTTGGGGCAGTTCTTC.